This T cell receptor beta chain comes out of a study of response to subunit inactivated influenza vaccine (dated by TCRdb to between 2017 and 2018). Looking at the study overall: The study used deep quantitative T cell receptor repertoire profiling to track responses to a trivalent subunit inactivated influenza vaccine.

Libraries were built with RT-PCR. The run used an Illumina HiSeq 2500. TCRdb reworked the public reads: Q25 trimming with fastp, MiXCR clone assembly, productive beta chains retained. Rows with a matching CDR3 protein are joined into one entry that keeps the most common DNA and genes. Across this sample there are 200,000 to 300,000 distinct CDR3 sequences, with less than 15% seen only once. The ten most abundant clones make up about 7.8% of the sample. On this clonotype itself: What this receptor recognizes is not known. No qualities accompany the bases; no much larger clone lies one base away.

Points the paper makes about the study in general: According to the authors, only a limited number of new T cells may be recruited by each seasonal influenza vaccination.

The sequences come from non-naive T cells sorted from PBMCs, collected 14 to 15 days before vaccination. The cell subset or site label, as the study defines it: memory T cell fraction. This TCR was recovered from a middle-aged man who received an inactivated influenza vaccine. Donor details come from another sample of the same person, matched by shared clones.

The CDR3 protein is CASSSGLAGPTDTQYF. The base sequence is TGTGCCAGCAGTTCGGGACTAGCGGGACCCACAGATACGCAGTATTTT. The chain couples TRBV27 to TRBJ2-3; 13 junctional bases match TRBD2. CDR1 and CDR2 are read off the germline V gene (reference sequence) as MNHEY and SMNVEV. Inclusive of the bounding cysteine and phenylalanine, the CDR3 is 16 residues long. This entry keeps only the CDR3 DNA: 48 bases, framed from base 1. Trimmed from V: 4 bases; trimmed from J: 2 bases; junction bases lacking a gene match: 3.